These 28 T cell receptor beta chains share one sample of origin, sequenced in a study of cytomegalovirus exposure and HLA in healthy donors. Primers for the PCR totalled 60 Vbeta and 13 Jbeta. Libraries were prepared by immunoSEQ multiplex PCR; TCRdb keeps only in-frame clonotypes and omits some of them. Of roughly 140,000 clones listed, about 64% are singletons. The sequenced material came from PBMCs. These receptors all come from a woman aged 55-70 years in good health and CMV-seropositive.

The V call is TRBV5-1, the J call TRBJ1-2; TRBD1 matches 7 bases. Trimming removed 3 bases from V and 1 base from J; junction bases left unmatched: 3. CDR3 length: 14 amino acids. Germline lookup yields CDR1 SGHRS and CDR2 YFSETQ. The chain's CDR3 is CASSSGTDNYGYTF. The DNA of the CDR3 is TGCGCCAGCAGCTCCGGGACAGATAACTATGGCTACACCTTC. The whole variable domain, filled in from reference TRBV5-1 and TRBJ1-2, reads KAGVTQTPRYLIKTRGQQVTLSCSPISGHRSVSWYQQTPGQGLQFLFEYFSETQRNKGNFPGRFSGRQFSNSRSEMNVSTLELGDSALYLCASSSGTDNYGYTFGSGTRLTVV.

This clone was counted between two and nine times. The chain uses TRBV5-1 and TRBJ1-6; D is perhaps TRBD1 (5 bases). CDR3 size: 13 residues. CDR1 SGHRS and CDR2 YFSETQ come from the germline V gene. The ends were cut back, 3 bases at V and 8 bases at J, with 9 bases in the middle. CDR3 sequence: CASSWGGDSPLHF. The CDR3 bases are TGCGCCAGCAGCTGGGGAGGGGATTCACCCCTCCACTTT.

The chain couples TRBV7-2 to TRBJ1-5; D is possibly TRBD1 (5 bases). Germline V gives CDR1 SGHTA, CDR2 FQGNSA. The CDR3 loop spans 14 amino acids. Trimming pared 4 bases from V and 3 bases from J, leaving 10 bases between. CDR3 coding DNA: TGTGCCAGCAGCTCGAGACAGAACAATCAGCCCCAGCATTTT. It encodes CASSSRQNNQPQHF. Combining the CDR3 with reference TRBV7-2 and TRBJ1-5 gives the whole variable domain GAGVSQSPSNKVTEKGKDVELRCDPISGHTALYWYRQSLGQGLEFLIYFQGNSAPDKSGLPSDRFSAERTGGSVSTLTIQRTQQEDSAVYLCASSSRQNNQPQHFGDGTRLSIL.

The chain couples TRBV2 to TRBJ2-5; 7 bases line up with TRBD2. V trimming: 7 bases; J trimming: 5 bases; junction bases outside the gene matches: 16. This CDR3 region has 16 residues. Germline CDR1 is SNHLY and CDR2 is FYNNEI. The CDR3 region has the DNA TGTGCCAGCACTGTTGGGGGGGTTTTCGCTCGGGAGACCCAGTACTTC. The encoded protein is CASTVGGVFARETQYF.

This clone was seen only once. This chain joins TRBV28 and TRBJ1-4, with 9 bases identical to TRBD1. CDR1 is MDHEN, CDR2 SYDVKM, per germline. The CDR3 contains 15 residues. The J segment lost 5 bases and the V segment lost 10 bases, leaving 11 bases of the junction unmatched. The CDR3 DNA reads as TGTGCCACCATGGACAGGGGCCGCCTCAATGAAAAACTGTTTTTT. Encoded protein: CATMDRGRLNEKLFF.

The V gene is TRBV2, the J gene TRBJ1-4; TRBD1 matches 8 bases. The germline V gene encodes CDR1 SNHLY and CDR2 FYNNEI. Germline trimming cut 8 bases from V and 7 bases from J; bases unmatched to any gene: 6. The CDR3 runs 13 residues. CDR3 coding DNA: TGTGCCAGCGTTGACAGGGGAGGTGAAAAACTGTTTTTT. Amino acids: CASVDRGGEKLFF.

The V gene is TRBV23-1, the J gene TRBJ2-5; TRBD1 aligns across 7 bases. TRBV23-1 is filed as an ORF, its function uncertain. The length of the CDR3 is 13 residues. Trimming cost V 4 bases and J 7 bases; bases outside gene matches: 6. The CDR3 coding sequence is TGCGCCAGCAGTCCCCGGGACAGCGGGACCCAGTACTTC. Its translation is CASSPRDSGTQYF.

The chain uses TRBV5-1 and TRBJ2-1, with 11 bases that match TRBD2. CDR1 SGHRS and CDR2 YFSETQ come from the germline V gene. There are 15 residues in the CDR3. J gave up 6 bases and V 2 bases, and 4 bases lay outside the gene matches. The CDR3, as DNA: TGCGCCAGCAGCTTACTAGCGGGAGCCGGCAATGAGCAGTTCTTC. This encodes CASSLLAGAGNEQFF. Full variable domain (outside the CDR3, taken from reference TRBV5-1 and TRBJ2-1): KAGVTQTPRYLIKTRGQQVTLSCSPISGHRSVSWYQQTPGQGLQFLFEYFSETQRNKGNFPGRFSGRQFSNSRSEMNVSTLELGDSALYLCASSLLAGAGNEQFFGPGTRLTVL.

The V call is TRBV7-2, the J call TRBJ2-7; a weak D match, TRBD2 (6 bases). Germline V CDR1 and CDR2: SGHTA, FQGNSA. This CDR3 has 13 residues. V was shortened by 8 bases and J by 1 base, with 12 bases between the two germline ends. CDR3 coding DNA: TGTGCCAGCTGGAGACTAGGTTCCTACGAGCAGTACTTC. It is translated as CASWRLGSYEQYF.

The chain employs TRBV4-2 and TRBJ2-2, with 13 bases aligning to TRBD2. The germline V gene has CDR1 LGHNA and CDR2 YNFKEQ. The V and J ends lost 1 base and 6 bases, in that order; junction bases with no gene match: 8. CDR3 length equals 18 residues. CDR3 nucleotide sequence: TGTGCCAGCAGCCAAGCTCCCGGACTAGCGGGAGTGGCCGGGGAGCTGTTTTTT. The encoded protein is CASSQAPGLAGVAGELFF.

CDR3 DNA: TGTGCCAGCAGCGCCGGGACAGTGTTATACAATGAGCAGTTCTTC. It is translated as CASSAGTVLYNEQFF. The chain has TRBV9 and TRBJ2-1; 7 nucleotides align to TRBD1. Germline V gene lookup returns CDR1 SGDLS and CDR2 YYNGEE. Trimming took 3 bases from V and 4 from J; bases not matched to a gene: 7. The CDR3 is made up of 15 amino acids.

This clone was detected only a few times. The chain uses TRBV5-8 and TRBJ1-3, with a possible D match to TRBD1 (5 bases). Germline lookup yields CDR1 SGHTS and CDR2 YDEGEE. The V end lost 6 bases, the J end lost 10 bases, and 11 bases lay between the germline ends. The CDR3 has 11 amino acids. The CDR3 coding sequence is TGTGCCAGCACGAGAAGGGGAACCATATATTTT. It encodes CASTRRGTIYF.

This clone was recorded a few times. The chain carries TRBV5-1 and TRBJ1-2, with 11 bases identical to TRBD1. The V gene's germline CDR1 is SGHRS and CDR2 YFSETQ. This CDR3 contains 13 residues. V lost 4 bases to trimming and J lost 6 bases; unmatched junction nucleotides: 2. The CDR3 DNA reads TGCGCCAGCAGCAAGGACAGGGGGCATGGCTACACCTTC. Translation gives CASSKDRGHGYTF.

To note about this clone: Other nucleotide sequences from this sample produce the same CDR3. The DNA for the CDR3 is TGTGCCAGCAGTCTGACAGGAGATACGCAGTATTTT. Its translation: CASSLTGDTQYF. The chain uses TRBV28 and TRBJ2-3; tentatively, D is TRBD1 (6 bases). Trimming cost V 5 bases and J 5 bases, with 8 bases left between them. Germline V gene sequence: CDR1 MDHEN, CDR2 SYDVKM. The CDR3 runs 12 residues.

This clone was observed a few times. The chain employs TRBV6-5 and TRBJ1-2, with D possibly TRBD1 on 5 matching bases. The CDR3 has 15 residues. CDR1 and CDR2 (germline): MNHEY, SVGAGI. The V and J ends lost 2 bases and 6 bases respectively, with 16 bases between them. CDR3 nucleotide sequence: TGTGCCAGCAGTTACGCATCTCAGGGAATCAATGGCTACACCTTC. Translated: CASSYASQGINGYTF.

This clone has a handful of counts. This chain uses TRBV7-2 with TRBJ1-1; no reliable D call. V dropped 2 bases and J dropped 3 bases, with 10 bases sitting between them. Germline lookup yields CDR1 SGHTA and CDR2 FQGNSA. The CDR3 has 14 residues. The CDR3 sequence is CASSLTRRDTEAFF. In DNA, the CDR3 is TGTGCCAGCAGCTTAACCCGACGGGACACTGAAGCTTTCTTT.

The rearrangement joins TRBV6-1 to TRBJ2-5; possible D gene TRBD2, 6 bases. The CDR3 has 13 residues. V lost 7 bases, J lost 3 bases, and 12 bases lay in between. Germline V gene sequence: CDR1 MNHNS, CDR2 SASEGT. The CDR3 is CASIPAGKETQYF. CDR3 sequence (DNA): TGTGCCAGCATCCCAGCGGGCAAAGAGACCCAGTACTTC.

This chain uses TRBV7-2 with TRBJ2-3; 8 nucleotides agree with TRBD2. Germline V gives CDR1 SGHTA, CDR2 FQGNSA. This CDR3 is 16 amino acids long. The V and J ends lost 8 bases and 0 bases, in that order; junction bases with no gene match: 10. The chain's CDR3 is CASRYRLAGSTDTQYF. CDR3 in DNA: TGTGCCAGCCGCTACAGGCTAGCGGGTAGCACAGATACGCAGTATTTT.

This CDR3 reads CASTMYPGLASSGELFF. The CDR3, as DNA: TGTGCCAGCACCATGTACCCGGGACTAGCGTCCTCCGGGGAGCTGTTTTTT. The chain uses TRBV27 and TRBJ2-2, with 10 bases lining up with TRBD2. The CDR3 spans 17 residues. Germline V gene lookup returns CDR1 MNHEY and CDR2 SMNVEV (reference sequence). The V and J ends lost 7 bases and 6 bases, in that order; junction bases with no gene match: 14.

This chain connects TRBV28 to TRBJ2-2, with 11 bases identical to TRBD2. CDR1 and CDR2 from the germline V gene are MDHEN and SYDVKM. The V and J ends lost 6 bases and 8 bases, in that order; junction bases with no gene match: 14. The CDR3 is 17 amino acids. The CDR3 bases are TGTGCCAGCAGGACCGTGATTAGCGGGAGGGTACTGGGGGAGCTGTTTTTT. Amino acids: CASRTVISGRVLGELFF.

The chain's CDR3 is CASSIHRNTEAFF. The CDR3 bases are TGTGCCAGTAGTATCCACAGGAACACTGAAGCTTTCTTT. V usage is TRBV19 and J usage is TRBJ1-1; no reliable D call. Germline loops: CDR1 LNHDA, CDR2 SQIVND (reference sequence). The V gene lost 3 bases and the J gene lost 1 base, with 6 bases spanning the gap. The CDR3 is 13 amino acids. The full variable domain, with the rest looked up from reference TRBV19 and TRBJ1-1, is DGGITQSPKYLFRKEGQNVTLSCEQNLNHDAMYWYRQDPGQGLRLIYYSQIVNDFQKGDIAEGYSVSREKKESFPLTVTSAQKNPTAFYLCASSIHRNTEAFFGQGTRLTVV.

This clone was observed a handful of times. The V and J genes are TRBV5-1 and TRBJ2-7, with 13 nucleotides matching TRBD2. The V segment lost 4 bases and the J segment 1 base; nucleotides outside the gene matches: 11. The CDR3 has 18 amino acids. The V gene's germline CDR1 is SGHRS and CDR2 YFSETQ. CDR3 bases: TGCGCCAGCAGCCCCCCGGGACTAGCGGGATCCGGTTCCTACGAGCAGTACTTC. This sequence encodes CASSPPGLAGSGSYEQYF.

This clone has a handful of counts. V and J are TRBV28 and TRBJ2-3, with 10 bases matching TRBD1. Germline V CDR1 and CDR2: MDHEN, SYDVKM. The CDR3 is made up of 16 amino acids. Losses at the gene ends were 4 bases for V and 6 bases for J; bases not matched to a gene: 10. CDR3 DNA sequence: TGTGCCAGCAGTTCCCCGGGACAGGGGAAGGTTGATACGCAGTATTTT. It codes for CASSSPGQGKVDTQYF.

The chain uses TRBV7-9 and TRBJ1-1, with D possibly being TRBD1 (6 bases). CDR3 length: 13 amino acids. Trimming removed 7 bases from V and 0 bases from J, with 9 bases in between. Germline CDR1 is SEHNR and CDR2 is FQNEAQ (reference sequence). CDR3 loop: CASTQGMNTEAFF. DNA for the CDR3: TGTGCCAGCACCCAGGGGATGAACACTGAAGCTTTCTTT.

The chain recombines TRBV9 with TRBJ2-1; TRBD1 matches 7 bases. CDR1 is SGDLS and CDR2 is YYNGEE in the germline V gene. The CDR3 spans 18 residues. After removal of 0 bases from V and 4 bases from J, the junction contained 13 bases not matched to a gene. The DNA for the CDR3 is TGTGCCAGCAGCGTAGTCTCAGACCTAGGGGGCTCATACAATGAGCAGTTCTTC. Translation gives CASSVVSDLGGSYNEQFF.

This clone was detected a few times. The genes are TRBV4-2 and TRBJ2-6; D is possibly TRBD1 (6 bases). This CDR3 region has 15 residues. Germline-derived CDR1 and CDR2 are LGHNA and YNFKEQ. The V end lost 2 bases, the J end lost 2 bases, and 7 bases lay between the germline ends. CDR3 nucleotides: TGTGCCAGCAGCCAACAGGGGACTGGGGCCAACGTCCTGACTTTC. The encoded protein is CASSQQGTGANVLTF.

CDR3: CASSQDLGQGATEAFF. DNA for the CDR3: TGTGCCAGCAGCCAAGACCTAGGACAGGGGGCTACTGAAGCTTTCTTT. The V gene is TRBV9, the J gene TRBJ1-1, with 11 bases that match TRBD1. The CDR3 consists of 16 residues. CDR1 SGDLS and CDR2 YYNGEE come from the germline V gene. V was pared by 4 bases and J by 5 bases, with 10 bases of the junction left unmatched. Based on the CDR3 plus reference TRBV9 and TRBJ1-1, the full variable domain is DSGVTQTPKHLITATGQRVTLRCSPRSGDLSVYWYQQSLDQGLQFLIQYYNGEERAKGNILERFSAQQFPDLHSELNLSSLELGDSALYFCASSQDLGQGATEAFFGQGTRLTVV.

V and J are TRBV29-1 and TRBJ2-1; the D gene is possibly TRBD1 (6 bases). The germline CDR1 and CDR2 sequences are SQVTM and ANQGSEA. V was cut by 8 bases and J by 1 base, with 18 bases left in between. The CDR3 consists of 15 residues. CDR3 nucleotide sequence: TGCAGCTTCAGAACAGGGTTAAGTTCCTACAATGAGCAGTTCTTC. It specifies CSFRTGLSSYNEQFF.